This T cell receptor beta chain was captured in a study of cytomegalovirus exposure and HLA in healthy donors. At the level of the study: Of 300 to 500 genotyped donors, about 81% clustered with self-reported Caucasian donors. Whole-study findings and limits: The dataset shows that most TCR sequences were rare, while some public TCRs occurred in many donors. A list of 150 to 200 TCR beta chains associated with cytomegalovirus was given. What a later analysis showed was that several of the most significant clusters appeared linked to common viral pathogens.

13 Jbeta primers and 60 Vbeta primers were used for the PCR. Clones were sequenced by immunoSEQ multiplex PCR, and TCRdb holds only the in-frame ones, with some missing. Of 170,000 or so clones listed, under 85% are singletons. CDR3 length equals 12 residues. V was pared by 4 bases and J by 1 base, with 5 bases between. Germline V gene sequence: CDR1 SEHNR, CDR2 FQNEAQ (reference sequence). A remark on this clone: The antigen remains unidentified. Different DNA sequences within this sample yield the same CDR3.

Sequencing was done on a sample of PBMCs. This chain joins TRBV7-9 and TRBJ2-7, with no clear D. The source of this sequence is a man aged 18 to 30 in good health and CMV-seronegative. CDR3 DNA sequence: TGTGCCAGCAGCTACTCTTCCTACGAGCAGTACTTC. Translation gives CASSYSSYEQYF.